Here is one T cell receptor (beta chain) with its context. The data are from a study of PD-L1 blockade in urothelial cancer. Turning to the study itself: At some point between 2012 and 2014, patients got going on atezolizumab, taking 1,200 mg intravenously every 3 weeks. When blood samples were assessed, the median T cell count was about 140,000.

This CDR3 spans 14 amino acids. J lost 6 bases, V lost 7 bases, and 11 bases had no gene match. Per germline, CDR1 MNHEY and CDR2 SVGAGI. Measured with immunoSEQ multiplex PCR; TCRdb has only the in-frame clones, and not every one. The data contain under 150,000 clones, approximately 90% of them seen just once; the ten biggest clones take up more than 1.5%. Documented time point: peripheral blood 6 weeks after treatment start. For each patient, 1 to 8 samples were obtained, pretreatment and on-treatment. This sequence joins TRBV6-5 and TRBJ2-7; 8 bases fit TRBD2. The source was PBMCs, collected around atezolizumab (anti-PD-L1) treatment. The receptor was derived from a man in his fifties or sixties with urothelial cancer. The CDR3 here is CASTSLGTRAEQYF. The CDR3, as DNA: TGTGCCAGCACCTCACTGGGGACTAGAGCCGAGCAGTACTTC.